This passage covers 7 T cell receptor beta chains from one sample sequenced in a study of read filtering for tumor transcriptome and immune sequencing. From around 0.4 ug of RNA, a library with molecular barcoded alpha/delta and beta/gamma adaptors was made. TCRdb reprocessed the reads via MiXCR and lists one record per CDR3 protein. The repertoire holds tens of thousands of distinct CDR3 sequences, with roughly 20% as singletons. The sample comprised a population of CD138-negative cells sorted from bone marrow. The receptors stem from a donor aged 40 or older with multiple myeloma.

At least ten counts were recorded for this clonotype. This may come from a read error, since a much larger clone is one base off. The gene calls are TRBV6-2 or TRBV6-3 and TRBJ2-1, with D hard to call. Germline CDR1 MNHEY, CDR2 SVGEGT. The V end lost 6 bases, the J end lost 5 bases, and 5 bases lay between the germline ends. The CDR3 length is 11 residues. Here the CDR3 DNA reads TGTGCCAGCAGCCAAAACAATGAGCAGTTCTTC. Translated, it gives CASSQNNEQFF.

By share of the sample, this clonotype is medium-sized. Here the CDR3 reads CASRVGQAGGEQFF. For the CDR3, the DNA is TGTGCCAGCAGAGTAGGACAGGCCGGGGGTGAGCAGTTCTTC. The chain is built from TRBV12-3 or TRBV12-4 and TRBJ2-1; tentative D call: TRBD1 (7 bases). CDR3 length: 14 amino acids. V was clipped by 6 bases and J by 9 bases, with 18 bases between them.

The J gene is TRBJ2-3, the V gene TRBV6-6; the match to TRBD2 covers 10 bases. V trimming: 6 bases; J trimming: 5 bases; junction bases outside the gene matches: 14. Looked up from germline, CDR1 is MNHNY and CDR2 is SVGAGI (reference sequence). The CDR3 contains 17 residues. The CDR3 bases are TGTGCCAGCAGAATTAGGGGGCTAGCGGGAGTCGGAGATACGCAGTATTTT. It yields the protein CASRIRGLAGVGDTQYF.

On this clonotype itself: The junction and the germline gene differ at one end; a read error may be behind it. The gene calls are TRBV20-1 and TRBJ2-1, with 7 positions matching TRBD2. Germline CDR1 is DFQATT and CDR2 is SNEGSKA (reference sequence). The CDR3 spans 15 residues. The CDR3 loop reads CSASLGGGRYDDQFF. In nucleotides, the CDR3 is TGCAGTGCTAGCCTGGGGGGAGGGCGCTACGATGATCAGTTCTTC.

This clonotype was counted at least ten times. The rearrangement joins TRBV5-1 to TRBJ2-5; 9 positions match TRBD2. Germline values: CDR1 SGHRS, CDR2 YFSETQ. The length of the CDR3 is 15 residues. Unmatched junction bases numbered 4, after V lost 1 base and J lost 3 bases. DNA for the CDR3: TGCGCCAGCAGCTTGATAGCGGGAGCAAAAGAGACCCAGTACTTC. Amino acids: CASSLIAGAKETQYF. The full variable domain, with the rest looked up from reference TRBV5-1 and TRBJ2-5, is KAGVTQTPRYLIKTRGQQVTLSCSPISGHRSVSWYQQTPGQGLQFLFEYFSETQRNKGNFPGRFSGRQFSNSRSEMNVSTLELGDSALYLCASSLIAGAKETQYFGPGTRLLVL.

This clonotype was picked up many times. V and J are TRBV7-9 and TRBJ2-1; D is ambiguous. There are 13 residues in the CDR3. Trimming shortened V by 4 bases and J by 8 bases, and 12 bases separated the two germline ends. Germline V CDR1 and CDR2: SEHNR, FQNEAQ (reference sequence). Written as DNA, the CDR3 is TGTGCCAGCAGCTCCACTAAGGGCGATGAGCAGTTCTTC. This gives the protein CASSSTKGDEQFF.

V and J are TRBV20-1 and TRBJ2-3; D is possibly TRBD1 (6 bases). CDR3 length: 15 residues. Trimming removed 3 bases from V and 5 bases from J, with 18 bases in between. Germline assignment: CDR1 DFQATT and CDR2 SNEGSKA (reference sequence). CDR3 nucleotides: TGCAGTGCTAGTGCCTCGAGCCAGGGGAGAGATACGCAGTATTTT. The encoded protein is CSASASSQGRDTQYF.